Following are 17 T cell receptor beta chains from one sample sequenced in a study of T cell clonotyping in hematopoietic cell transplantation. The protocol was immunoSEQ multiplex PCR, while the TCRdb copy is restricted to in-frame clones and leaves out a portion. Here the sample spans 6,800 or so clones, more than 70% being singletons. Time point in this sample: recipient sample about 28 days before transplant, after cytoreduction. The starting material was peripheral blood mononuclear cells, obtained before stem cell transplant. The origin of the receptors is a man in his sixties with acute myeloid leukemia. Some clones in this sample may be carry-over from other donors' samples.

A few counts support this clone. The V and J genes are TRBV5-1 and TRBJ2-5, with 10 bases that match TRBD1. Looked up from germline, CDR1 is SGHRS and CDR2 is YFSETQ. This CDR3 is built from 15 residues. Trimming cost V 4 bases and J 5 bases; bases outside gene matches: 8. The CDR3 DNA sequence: TGCGCCAGCAGCCCAGGGACAGGGGACGTGGAGACCCAGTACTTC. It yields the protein CASSPGTGDVETQYF.

The CDR3 DNA reads as TGTGCCAGCAGTGATAACAGGGCCAGCAATCAGCCCCAGCATTTT. Protein: CASSDNRASNQPQHF. The chain joins TRBV6-1 to TRBJ1-5; possible D gene TRBD1, 6 bases. Germline V gene data show CDR1 as MNHNS and CDR2 as SASEGT. Between the trimmed V and J ends, which lost 3 bases and 1 base, there was a span of 10 bases. The CDR3 extends over 15 amino acids.

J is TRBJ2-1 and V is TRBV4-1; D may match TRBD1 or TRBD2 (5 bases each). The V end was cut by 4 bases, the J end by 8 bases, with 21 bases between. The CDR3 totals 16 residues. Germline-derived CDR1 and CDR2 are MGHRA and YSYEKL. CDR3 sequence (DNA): TGCGCCAGCAGCCCCGGGGCAGGGCGAGTGGTTGATGAGCAGTTCTTC. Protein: CASSPGAGRVVDEQFF.

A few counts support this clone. In DNA form, the CDR3 reads TGTGCCAGCAGCGGAGGGCAAGCTGGGGCCAACGTCCTGACTTTC. It codes for CASSGGQAGANVLTF. J is TRBJ2-6 and V is TRBV7-6, with a possible D match to TRBD2 (6 bases). Germline values: CDR1 SGHVS, CDR2 FNYEAQ. The V end was cut by 5 bases, the J end by 2 bases, with 10 bases between. The CDR3 is made up of 15 amino acids.

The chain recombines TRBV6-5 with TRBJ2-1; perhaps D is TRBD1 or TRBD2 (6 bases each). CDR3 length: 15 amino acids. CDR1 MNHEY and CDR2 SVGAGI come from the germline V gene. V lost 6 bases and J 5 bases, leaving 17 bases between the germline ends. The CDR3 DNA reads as TGTGCCAGCAGCCCGATTCCGGGGGCTGACAATGAGCAGTTCTTC. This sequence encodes CASSPIPGADNEQFF.

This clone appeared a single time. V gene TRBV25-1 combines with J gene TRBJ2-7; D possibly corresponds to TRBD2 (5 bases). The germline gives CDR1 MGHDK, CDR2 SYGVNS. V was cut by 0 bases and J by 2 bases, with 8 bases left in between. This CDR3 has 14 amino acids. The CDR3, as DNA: TGTGCCAGCAGTGAATATGGGAGAACCTACGAGCAGTACTTC. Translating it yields CASSEYGRTYEQYF.

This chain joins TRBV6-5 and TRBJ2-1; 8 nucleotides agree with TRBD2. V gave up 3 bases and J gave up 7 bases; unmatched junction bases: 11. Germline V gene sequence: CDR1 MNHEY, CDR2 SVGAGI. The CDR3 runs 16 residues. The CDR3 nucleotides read TGTGCCAGCAGTTATTCTCGAGCGGGAGCGAGAAATGAGCAGTTCTTC. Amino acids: CASSYSRAGARNEQFF.

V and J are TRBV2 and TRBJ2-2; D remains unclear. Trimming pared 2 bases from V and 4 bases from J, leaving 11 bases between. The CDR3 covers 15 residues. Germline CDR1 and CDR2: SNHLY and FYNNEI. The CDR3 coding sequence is TGTGCCAGCAGTGAAATGCGCTACCGCACCGGGGAGCTGTTTTTT. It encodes CASSEMRYRTGELFF.

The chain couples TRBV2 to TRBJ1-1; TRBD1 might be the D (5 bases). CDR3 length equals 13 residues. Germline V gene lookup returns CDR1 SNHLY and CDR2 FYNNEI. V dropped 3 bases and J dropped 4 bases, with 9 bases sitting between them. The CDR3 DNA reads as TGTGCCAGCAGTGAGGGGGACGGCACTGAAGCTTTCTTT. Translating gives CASSEGDGTEAFF.

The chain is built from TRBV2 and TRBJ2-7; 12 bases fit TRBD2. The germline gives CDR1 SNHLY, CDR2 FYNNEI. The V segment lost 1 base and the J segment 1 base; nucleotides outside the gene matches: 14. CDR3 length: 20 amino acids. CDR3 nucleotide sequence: TGTGCCAGCAGTGAAGATTGGCCTAGCGGGAGGGCCTCGATGTCCTACGAGCAGTACTTC. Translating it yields CASSEDWPSGRASMSYEQYF.

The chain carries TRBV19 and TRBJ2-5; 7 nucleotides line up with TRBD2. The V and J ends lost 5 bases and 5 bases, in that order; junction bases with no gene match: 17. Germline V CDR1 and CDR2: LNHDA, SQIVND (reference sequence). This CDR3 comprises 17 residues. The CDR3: CASSPRGSGMSQETQYF. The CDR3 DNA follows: TGTGCCAGTAGTCCCCGTGGGAGCGGGATGTCACAGGAGACCCAGTACTTC.

DNA for the CDR3: TGTGCCAGCAGTACCCGACGGCGGGAGGTGCGTGAGCAGTACTTC. It encodes CASSTRRREVREQYF. The chain carries TRBV28 and TRBJ2-7, with TRBD2 matching over 8 bases. Germline-derived CDR1 and CDR2 are MDHEN and SYDVKM. Trimming at V came to 5 bases and at J to 7 bases, leaving 13 bases not matched to a gene. CDR3 length: 15 amino acids.

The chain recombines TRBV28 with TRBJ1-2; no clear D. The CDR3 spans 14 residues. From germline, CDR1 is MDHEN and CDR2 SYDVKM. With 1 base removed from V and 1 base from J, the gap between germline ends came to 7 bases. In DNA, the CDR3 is TGTGCCAGCAGTTTATCACCCATTAACTATGGCTACACCTTC. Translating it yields CASSLSPINYGYTF.

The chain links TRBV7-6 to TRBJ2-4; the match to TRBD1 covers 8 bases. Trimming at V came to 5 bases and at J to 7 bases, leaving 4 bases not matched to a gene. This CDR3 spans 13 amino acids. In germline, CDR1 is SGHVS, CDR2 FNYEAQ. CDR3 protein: CASSARQGNIQYF. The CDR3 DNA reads TGTGCCAGCAGCGCCCGACAGGGGAACATTCAGTACTTC. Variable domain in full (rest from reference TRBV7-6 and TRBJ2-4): GAGVSQSPRYKVTKRGQDVALRCDPISGHVSLYWYRQALGQGPEFLTYFNYEAQQDKSGLPNDRFSAERPEGSISTLTIQRTEQRDSAMYRCASSARQGNIQYFGAGTRLSVL.

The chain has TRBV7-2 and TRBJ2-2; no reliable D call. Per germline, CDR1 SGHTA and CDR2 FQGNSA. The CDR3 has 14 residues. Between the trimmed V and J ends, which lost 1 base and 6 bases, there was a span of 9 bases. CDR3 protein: CASSLEGGAGELFF. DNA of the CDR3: TGTGCCAGCAGCTTAGAGGGTGGTGCCGGGGAGCTGTTTTTT.

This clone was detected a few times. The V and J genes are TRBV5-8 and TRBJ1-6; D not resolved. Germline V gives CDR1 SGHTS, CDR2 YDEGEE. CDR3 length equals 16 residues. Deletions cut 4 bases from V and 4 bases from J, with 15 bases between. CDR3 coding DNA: TGTGCCAGCAGCCAATCCGGGCGGCATTATAATTCACCCCTCCACTTT. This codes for CASSQSGRHYNSPLHF. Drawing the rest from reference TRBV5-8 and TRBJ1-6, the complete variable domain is EAGVTQSPTHLIKTRGQQATLRCSPISGHTSVYWYQQALGLGLQFLLWYDEGEERNRGNFPPRFSGRQFPNYSSELNVNALELEDSALYLCASSQSGRHYNSPLHFGNGTRLTVT.

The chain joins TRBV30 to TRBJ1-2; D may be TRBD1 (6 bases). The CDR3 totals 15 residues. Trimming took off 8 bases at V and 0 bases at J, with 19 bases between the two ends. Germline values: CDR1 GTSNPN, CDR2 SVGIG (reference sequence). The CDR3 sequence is CARGGGTIANYGYTF. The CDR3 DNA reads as TGTGCCCGAGGGGGAGGGACCATAGCTAACTATGGCTACACCTTC.